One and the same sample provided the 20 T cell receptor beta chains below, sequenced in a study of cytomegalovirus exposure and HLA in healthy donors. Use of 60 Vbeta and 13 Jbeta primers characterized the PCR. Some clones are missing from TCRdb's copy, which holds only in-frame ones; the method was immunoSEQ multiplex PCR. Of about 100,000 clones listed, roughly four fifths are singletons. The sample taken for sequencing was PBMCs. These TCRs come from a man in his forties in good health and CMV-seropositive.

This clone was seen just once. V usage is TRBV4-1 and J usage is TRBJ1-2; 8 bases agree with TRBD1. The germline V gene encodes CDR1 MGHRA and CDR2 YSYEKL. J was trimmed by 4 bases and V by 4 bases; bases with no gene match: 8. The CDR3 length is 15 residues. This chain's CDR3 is CASSPQRTGFYGYTF. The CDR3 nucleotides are TGCGCCAGCAGCCCACAGAGGACAGGGTTCTATGGCTACACCTTC.

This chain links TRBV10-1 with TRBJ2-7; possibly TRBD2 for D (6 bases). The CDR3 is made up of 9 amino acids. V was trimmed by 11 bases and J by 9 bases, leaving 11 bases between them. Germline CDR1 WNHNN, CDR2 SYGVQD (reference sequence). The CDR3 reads CAPAGGQYF. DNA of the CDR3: TGCGCCCCCGCCGGGGGGCAGTACTTC.

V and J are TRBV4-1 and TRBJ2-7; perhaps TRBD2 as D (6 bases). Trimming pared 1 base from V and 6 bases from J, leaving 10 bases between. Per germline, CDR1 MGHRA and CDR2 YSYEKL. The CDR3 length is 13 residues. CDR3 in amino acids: CASSQAGAPEQYF. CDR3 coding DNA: TGCGCCAGCAGCCAAGCGGGAGCCCCCGAGCAGTACTTC.

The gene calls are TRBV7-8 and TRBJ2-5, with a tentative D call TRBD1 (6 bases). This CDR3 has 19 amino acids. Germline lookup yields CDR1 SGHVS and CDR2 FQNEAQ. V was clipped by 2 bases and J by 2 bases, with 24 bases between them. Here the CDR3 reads CASSLLATLGASLQETQYF. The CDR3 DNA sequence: TGTGCCAGCAGCTTACTAGCTACCTTGGGGGCGAGCCTTCAAGAGACCCAGTACTTC.

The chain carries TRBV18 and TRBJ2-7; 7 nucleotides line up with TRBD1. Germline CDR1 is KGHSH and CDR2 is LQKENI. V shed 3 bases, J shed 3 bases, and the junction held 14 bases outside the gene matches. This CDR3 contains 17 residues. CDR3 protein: CASSPRIPGTANYEQYF. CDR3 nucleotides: TGTGCCAGCTCACCCCGCATCCCTGGGACAGCCAACTACGAGCAGTACTTC. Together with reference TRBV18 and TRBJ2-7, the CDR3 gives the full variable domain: NAGVMQNPRHLVRRRGQEARLRCSPMKGHSHVYWYRQLPEEGLKFMVYLQKENIIDESGMPKERFSAEFPKEGPSILRIQQVVRGDSAAYFCASSPRIPGTANYEQYFGPGTRLTVT.

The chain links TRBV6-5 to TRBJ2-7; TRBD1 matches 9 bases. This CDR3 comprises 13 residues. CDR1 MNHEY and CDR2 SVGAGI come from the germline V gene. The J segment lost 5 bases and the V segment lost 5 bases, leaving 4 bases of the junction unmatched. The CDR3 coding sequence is TGTGCCAGCAGTGTACAGGGGGCGGACGAGCAGTACTTC. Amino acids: CASSVQGADEQYF.

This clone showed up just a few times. The CDR3 is CASSSGTGQETQYF. The CDR3 DNA reads TGCGCCAGCAGCTCAGGGACAGGCCAAGAGACCCAGTACTTC. The rearrangement links TRBV5-1 to TRBJ2-5; 8 bases agree with TRBD1. This CDR3 has 14 amino acids. The germline CDR1 and CDR2 sequences are SGHRS and YFSETQ. V lost 3 bases, J lost 1 base, and 2 bases stayed unmatched.

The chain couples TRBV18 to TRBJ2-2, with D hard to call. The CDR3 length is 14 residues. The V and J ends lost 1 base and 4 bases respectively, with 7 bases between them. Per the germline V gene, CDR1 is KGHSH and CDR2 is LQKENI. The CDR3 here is CASSPQETTGELFF. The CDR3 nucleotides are TGTGCCAGCTCACCACAGGAGACCACCGGGGAGCTGTTTTTT.

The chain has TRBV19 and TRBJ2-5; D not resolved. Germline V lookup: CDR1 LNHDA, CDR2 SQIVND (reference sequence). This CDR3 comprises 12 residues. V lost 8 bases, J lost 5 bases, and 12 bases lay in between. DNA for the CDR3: TGTGCCAGTCGGCAGGCTGGGGAGACCCAGTACTTC. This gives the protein CASRQAGETQYF. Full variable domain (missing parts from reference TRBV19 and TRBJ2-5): DGGITQSPKYLFRKEGQNVTLSCEQNLNHDAMYWYRQDPGQGLRLIYYSQIVNDFQKGDIAEGYSVSREKKESFPLTVTSAQKNPTAFYLCASRQAGETQYFGPGTRLLVL.

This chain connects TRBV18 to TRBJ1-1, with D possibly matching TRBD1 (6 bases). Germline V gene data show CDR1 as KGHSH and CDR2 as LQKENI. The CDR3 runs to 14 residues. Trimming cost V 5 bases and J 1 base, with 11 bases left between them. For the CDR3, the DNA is TGTGCCAGCTCATCGACAGGTTCGAACACTGAAGCTTTCTTT. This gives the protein CASSSTGSNTEAFF. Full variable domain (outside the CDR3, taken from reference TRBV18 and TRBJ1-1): NAGVMQNPRHLVRRRGQEARLRCSPMKGHSHVYWYRQLPEEGLKFMVYLQKENIIDESGMPKERFSAEFPKEGPSILRIQQVVRGDSAAYFCASSSTGSNTEAFFGQGTRLTVV.

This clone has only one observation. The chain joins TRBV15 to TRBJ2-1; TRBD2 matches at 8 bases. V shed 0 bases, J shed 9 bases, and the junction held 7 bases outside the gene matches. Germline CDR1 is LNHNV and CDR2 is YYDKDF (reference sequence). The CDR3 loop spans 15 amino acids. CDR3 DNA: TGTGCCACCAGCAGAGATGGGTTAGCGGGATCTGAGCAGTTCTTC. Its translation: CATSRDGLAGSEQFF. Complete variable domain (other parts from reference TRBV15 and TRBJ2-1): DAMVIQNPRYQVTQFGKPVTLSCSQTLNHNVMYWYQQKSSQAPKLLFHYYDKDFNNEADTPDNFQSRRPNTSFCFLDIRSPGLGDTAMYLCATSRDGLAGSEQFFGPGTRLTVL.

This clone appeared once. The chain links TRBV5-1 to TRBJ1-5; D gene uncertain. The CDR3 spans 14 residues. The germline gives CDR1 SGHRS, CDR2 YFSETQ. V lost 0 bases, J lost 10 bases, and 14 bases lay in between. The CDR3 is CASSLEGSGFPQHF. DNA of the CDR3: TGCGCCAGCAGCTTGGAAGGGAGTGGTTTTCCCCAGCATTTT.

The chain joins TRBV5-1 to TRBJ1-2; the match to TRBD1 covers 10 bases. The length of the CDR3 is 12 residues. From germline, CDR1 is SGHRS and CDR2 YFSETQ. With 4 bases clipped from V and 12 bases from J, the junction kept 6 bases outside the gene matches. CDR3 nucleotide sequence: TGCGCCAGCAGCCCGGGACAGGGGCCGGACACCTTC. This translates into CASSPGQGPDTF. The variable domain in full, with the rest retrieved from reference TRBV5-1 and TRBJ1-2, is KAGVTQTPRYLIKTRGQQVTLSCSPISGHRSVSWYQQTPGQGLQFLFEYFSETQRNKGNFPGRFSGRQFSNSRSEMNVSTLELGDSALYLCASSPGQGPDTFGSGTRLTVV.

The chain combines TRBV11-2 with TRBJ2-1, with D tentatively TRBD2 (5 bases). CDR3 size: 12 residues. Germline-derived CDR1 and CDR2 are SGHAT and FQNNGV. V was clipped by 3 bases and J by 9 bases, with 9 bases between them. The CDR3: CASSLERVEQFF. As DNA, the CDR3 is TGTGCCAGCAGCTTGGAGAGGGTTGAGCAGTTCTTC.

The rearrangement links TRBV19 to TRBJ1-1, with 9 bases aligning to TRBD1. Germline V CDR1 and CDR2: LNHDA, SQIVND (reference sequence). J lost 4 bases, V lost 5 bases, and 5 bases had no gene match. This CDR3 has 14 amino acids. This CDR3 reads CASSPGQGGTEAFF. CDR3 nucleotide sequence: TGTGCCAGTAGTCCGGGACAGGGAGGCACTGAAGCTTTCTTT.

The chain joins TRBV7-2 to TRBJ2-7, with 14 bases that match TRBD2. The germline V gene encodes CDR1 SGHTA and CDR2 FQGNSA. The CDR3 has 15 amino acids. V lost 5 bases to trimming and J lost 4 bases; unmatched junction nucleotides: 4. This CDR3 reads CASSPRTSGGYEQYF. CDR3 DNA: TGTGCCAGCAGCCCACGGACTAGCGGGGGGTACGAGCAGTACTTC.

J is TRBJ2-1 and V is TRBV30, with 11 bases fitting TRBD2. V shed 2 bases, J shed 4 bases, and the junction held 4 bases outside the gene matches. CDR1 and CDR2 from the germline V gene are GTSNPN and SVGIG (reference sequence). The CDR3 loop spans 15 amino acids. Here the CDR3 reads CAWSRLAGQYNEQFF. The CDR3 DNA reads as TGTGCCTGGAGTCGACTAGCGGGGCAGTACAATGAGCAGTTCTTC.

This chain's CDR3 is CAWSLVSNSPLHF. The CDR3 region has the DNA TGTGCCTGGAGTTTAGTGTCTAATTCACCCCTCCACTTT. The chain recombines TRBV30 with TRBJ1-6; unclear D gene. This CDR3 contains 13 residues. Trimming pared 2 bases from V and 6 bases from J, leaving 8 bases between. Germline values: CDR1 GTSNPN, CDR2 SVGIG (reference sequence).

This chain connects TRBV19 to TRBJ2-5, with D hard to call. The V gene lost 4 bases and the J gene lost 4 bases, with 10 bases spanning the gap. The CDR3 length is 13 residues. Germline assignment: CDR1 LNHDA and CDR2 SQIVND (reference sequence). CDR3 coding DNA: TGTGCCAGTAGTAGGCAGGCCCTAGAGACCCAGTACTTC. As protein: CASSRQALETQYF.

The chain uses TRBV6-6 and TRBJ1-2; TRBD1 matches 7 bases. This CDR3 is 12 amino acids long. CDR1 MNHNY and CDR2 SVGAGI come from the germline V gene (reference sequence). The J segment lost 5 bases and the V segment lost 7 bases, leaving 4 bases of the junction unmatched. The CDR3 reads CASTGTVYGYTF. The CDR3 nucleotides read TGTGCCAGCACCGGGACAGTTTATGGCTACACCTTC.